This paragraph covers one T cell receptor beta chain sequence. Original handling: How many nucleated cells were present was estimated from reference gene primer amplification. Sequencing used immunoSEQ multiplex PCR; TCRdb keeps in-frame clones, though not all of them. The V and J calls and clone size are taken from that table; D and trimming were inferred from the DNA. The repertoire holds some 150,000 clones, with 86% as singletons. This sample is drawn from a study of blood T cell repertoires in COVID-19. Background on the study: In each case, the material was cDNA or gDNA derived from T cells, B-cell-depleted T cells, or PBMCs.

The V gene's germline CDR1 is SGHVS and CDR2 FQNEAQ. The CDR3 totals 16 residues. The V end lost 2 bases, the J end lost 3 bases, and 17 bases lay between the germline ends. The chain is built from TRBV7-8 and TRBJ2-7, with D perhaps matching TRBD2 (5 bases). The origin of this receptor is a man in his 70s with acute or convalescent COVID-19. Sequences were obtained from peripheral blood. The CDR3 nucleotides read TGTGCCAGCAGCTTAAATGGCCTAGCTGTTAACTACGAGCAGTACTTC. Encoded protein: CASSLNGLAVNYEQYF.